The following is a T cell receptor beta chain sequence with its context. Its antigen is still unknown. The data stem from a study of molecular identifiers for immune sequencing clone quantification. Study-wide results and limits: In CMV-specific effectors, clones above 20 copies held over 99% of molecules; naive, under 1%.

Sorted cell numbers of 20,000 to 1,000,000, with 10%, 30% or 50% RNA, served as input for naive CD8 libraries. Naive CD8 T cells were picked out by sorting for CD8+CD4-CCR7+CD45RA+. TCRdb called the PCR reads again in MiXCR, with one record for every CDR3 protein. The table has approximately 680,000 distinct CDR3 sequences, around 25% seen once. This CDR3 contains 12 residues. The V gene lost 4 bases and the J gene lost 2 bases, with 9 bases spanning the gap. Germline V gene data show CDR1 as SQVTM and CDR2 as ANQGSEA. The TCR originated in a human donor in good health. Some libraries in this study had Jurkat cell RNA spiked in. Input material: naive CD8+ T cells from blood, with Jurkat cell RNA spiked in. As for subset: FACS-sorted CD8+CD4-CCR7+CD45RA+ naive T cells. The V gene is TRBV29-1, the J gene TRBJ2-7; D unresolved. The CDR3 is CSVGPSPYEQYF. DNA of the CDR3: TGCAGCGTTGGACCCTCTCCCTACGAGCAGTACTTC.